The sequence of this T cell receptor (beta chain) was determined in a study of shared clonotypes between healthy human individuals. Running of the assay took place at deep level. This table comes from immunoSEQ multiplex PCR, and its TCRdb copy is limited to in-frame clones, with some not included. The sample consists of some 2,100,000 clones, approximately 95% of them appearing once. The sequenced sample consisted of naive CD4+ T cells sorted from blood. The subset is: CD45RA+ positively selected. This receptor was taken from a man younger than 35 in good health.

The CDR3 loop is CASSRLAGVVADTQYF. The CDR3 nucleotides are TGCGCCAGCAGTCGACTAGCGGGGGTGGTGGCAGATACGCAGTATTTT. J is TRBJ2-3 and V is TRBV10-2; 12 bases align to TRBD2. The J segment lost 4 bases and the V segment lost 5 bases, leaving 7 bases of the junction unmatched. The CDR3 has 16 amino acids. CDR1 is WSHSY and CDR2 is SAAADI in the germline V gene.